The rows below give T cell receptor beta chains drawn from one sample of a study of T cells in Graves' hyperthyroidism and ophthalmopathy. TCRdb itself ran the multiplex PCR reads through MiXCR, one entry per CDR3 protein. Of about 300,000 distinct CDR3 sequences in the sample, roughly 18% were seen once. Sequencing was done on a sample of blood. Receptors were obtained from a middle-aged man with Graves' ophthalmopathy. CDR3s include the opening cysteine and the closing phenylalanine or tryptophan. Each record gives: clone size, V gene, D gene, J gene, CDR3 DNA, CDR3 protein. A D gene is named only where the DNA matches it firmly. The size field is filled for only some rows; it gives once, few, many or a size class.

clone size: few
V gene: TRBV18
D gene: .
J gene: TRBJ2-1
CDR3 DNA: TGTGCCAGCTCAGACCGACAGAACAATGAGCAGTTCTTC
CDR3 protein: CASSDRQNNEQFF

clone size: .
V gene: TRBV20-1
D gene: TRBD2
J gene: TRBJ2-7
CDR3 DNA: TGCAGTGCTAGTCGGGTTGGGGCGGGAGGGGGATACGAGCAGTACTTC
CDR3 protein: CSASRVGAGGGYEQYF

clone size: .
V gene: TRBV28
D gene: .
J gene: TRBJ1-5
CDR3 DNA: TGTGCCAGCTCCCGGGACGGGGGTCGGCAGCCCCAGCATTTT
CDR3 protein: CASSRDGGRQPQHF

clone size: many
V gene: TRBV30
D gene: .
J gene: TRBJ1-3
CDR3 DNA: TGTGCCTGGAGTGGAGACGAAAGCTCTGGAAACACCATATATTTT
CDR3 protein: CAWSGDESSGNTIYF

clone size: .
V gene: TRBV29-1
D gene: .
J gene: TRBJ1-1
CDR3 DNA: TGCAGCTCAGGGTTGGTGTATGAAGCTTTCTTT
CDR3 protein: CSSGLVYEAFF

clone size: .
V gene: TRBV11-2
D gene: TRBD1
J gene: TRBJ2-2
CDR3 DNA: TGTGCCAGCAGCTTGACAGGGGGTTTCACCGGGGAGCTGTTTTTT
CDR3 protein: CASSLTGGFTGELFF

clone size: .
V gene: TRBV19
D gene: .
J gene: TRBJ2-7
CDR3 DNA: TGTGCCAGTAGTAAGGACACGACCTACGAGCAGTACTTC
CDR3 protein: CASSKDTTYEQYF

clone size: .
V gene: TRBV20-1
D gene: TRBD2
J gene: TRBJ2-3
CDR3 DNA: TGCAGTGCTAGGCGGACTAGCGGTGGGGATACGCAGTATTTT
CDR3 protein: CSARRTSGGDTQYF

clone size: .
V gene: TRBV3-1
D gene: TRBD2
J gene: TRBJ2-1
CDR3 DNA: TGTGCCAGCAGCCAGACTAGCGGGAGATATGATGAGCAGTTCTTC
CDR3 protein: CASSQTSGRYDEQFF

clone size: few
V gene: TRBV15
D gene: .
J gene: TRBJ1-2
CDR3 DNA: TGTGCCACCAGCAGAGAGGACCTCCCCTATGGCTACACCTTC
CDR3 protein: CATSREDLPYGYTF

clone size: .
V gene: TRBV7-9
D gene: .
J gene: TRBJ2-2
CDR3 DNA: TGTGCCAGCAGCTTCCTCGGCTCGGCCGGGGAGCTGTTTTTT
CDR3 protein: CASSFLGSAGELFF

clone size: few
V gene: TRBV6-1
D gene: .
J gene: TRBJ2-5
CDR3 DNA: TGTGCCAGCAGTGAGCCCAACAGCCAGACCCAGTACTTC
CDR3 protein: CASSEPNSQTQYF

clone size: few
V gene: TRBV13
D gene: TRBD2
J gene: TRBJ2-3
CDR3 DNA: TGTGCCAGCAGCTCCCTAGCGGGAGTAGCTGGGGGACCAGATACGCAGTATTTT
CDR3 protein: CASSSLAGVAGGPDTQYF

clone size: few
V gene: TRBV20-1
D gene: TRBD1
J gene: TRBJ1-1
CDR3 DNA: TGCAGTGCTAGAGAAGGGGGCCGGTTGGAAGCTTTCTTT
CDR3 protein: CSAREGGRLEAFF

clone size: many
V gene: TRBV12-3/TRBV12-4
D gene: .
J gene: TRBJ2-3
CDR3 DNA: TGTGCCAGCAGGCCGGGACTCCCGGGGGCCCATACGCAGTATTTT
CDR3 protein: CASRPGLPGAHTQYF

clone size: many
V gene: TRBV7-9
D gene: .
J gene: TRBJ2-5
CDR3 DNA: TGTGCCAGCAGACTAGTACAAGAGACCCAGTACTTC
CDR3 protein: CASRLVQETQYF

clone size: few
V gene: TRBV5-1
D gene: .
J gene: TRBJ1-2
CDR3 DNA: TGCGCCAGCAGCTTGGCTGGCAGTGTGTATGGCTACACCTTC
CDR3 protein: CASSLAGSVYGYTF

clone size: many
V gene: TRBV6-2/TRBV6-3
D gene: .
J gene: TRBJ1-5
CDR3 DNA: TGTGCCAGCAGGAGGGGTTATAGCAATCAGCCCCAGCATTTT
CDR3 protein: CASRRGYSNQPQHF

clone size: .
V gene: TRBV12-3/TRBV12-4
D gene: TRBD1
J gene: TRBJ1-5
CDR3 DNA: TGTGCCAGCAGCCAAAGGGACAGATCTTATAGCAATCAGCCCCAGCATTTT
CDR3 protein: CASSQRDRSYSNQPQHF

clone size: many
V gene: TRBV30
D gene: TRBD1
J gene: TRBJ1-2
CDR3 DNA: TGTGCCTGGCTAACAGGGGGCGGCTACACCTTC
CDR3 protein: CAWLTGGGYTF

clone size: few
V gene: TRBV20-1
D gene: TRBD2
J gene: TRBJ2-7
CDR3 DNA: TGCAGTGCTAGAGGCGTCGGGCGGGAGGGCCTGGGCGCCCACGAGCAGTACTTC
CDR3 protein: CSARGVGREGLGAHEQYF

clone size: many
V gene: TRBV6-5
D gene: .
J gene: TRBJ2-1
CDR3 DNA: TGTGCCAGCAGTTACTCTTGGCGGGTGGCCTCAAATGAGCAGTTCTTC
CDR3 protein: CASSYSWRVASNEQFF

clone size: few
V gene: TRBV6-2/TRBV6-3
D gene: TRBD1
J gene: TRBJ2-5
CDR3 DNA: TGTGCCAGCAGCCGGGACAGGGGGCGTCAAGAGACCCAGTACTTC
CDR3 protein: CASSRDRGRQETQYF

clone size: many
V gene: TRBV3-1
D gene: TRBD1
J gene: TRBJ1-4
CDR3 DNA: TGTGCCAGCAGCCACTCCGGGACAGGAACTGAAAAACTGTTTTTT
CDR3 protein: CASSHSGTGTEKLFF

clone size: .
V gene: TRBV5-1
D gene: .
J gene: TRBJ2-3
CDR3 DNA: TGCGCCAGCAGCTCAAGCATGCGGGCGTACACAGATACGCAGTATTTT
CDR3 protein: CASSSSMRAYTDTQYF